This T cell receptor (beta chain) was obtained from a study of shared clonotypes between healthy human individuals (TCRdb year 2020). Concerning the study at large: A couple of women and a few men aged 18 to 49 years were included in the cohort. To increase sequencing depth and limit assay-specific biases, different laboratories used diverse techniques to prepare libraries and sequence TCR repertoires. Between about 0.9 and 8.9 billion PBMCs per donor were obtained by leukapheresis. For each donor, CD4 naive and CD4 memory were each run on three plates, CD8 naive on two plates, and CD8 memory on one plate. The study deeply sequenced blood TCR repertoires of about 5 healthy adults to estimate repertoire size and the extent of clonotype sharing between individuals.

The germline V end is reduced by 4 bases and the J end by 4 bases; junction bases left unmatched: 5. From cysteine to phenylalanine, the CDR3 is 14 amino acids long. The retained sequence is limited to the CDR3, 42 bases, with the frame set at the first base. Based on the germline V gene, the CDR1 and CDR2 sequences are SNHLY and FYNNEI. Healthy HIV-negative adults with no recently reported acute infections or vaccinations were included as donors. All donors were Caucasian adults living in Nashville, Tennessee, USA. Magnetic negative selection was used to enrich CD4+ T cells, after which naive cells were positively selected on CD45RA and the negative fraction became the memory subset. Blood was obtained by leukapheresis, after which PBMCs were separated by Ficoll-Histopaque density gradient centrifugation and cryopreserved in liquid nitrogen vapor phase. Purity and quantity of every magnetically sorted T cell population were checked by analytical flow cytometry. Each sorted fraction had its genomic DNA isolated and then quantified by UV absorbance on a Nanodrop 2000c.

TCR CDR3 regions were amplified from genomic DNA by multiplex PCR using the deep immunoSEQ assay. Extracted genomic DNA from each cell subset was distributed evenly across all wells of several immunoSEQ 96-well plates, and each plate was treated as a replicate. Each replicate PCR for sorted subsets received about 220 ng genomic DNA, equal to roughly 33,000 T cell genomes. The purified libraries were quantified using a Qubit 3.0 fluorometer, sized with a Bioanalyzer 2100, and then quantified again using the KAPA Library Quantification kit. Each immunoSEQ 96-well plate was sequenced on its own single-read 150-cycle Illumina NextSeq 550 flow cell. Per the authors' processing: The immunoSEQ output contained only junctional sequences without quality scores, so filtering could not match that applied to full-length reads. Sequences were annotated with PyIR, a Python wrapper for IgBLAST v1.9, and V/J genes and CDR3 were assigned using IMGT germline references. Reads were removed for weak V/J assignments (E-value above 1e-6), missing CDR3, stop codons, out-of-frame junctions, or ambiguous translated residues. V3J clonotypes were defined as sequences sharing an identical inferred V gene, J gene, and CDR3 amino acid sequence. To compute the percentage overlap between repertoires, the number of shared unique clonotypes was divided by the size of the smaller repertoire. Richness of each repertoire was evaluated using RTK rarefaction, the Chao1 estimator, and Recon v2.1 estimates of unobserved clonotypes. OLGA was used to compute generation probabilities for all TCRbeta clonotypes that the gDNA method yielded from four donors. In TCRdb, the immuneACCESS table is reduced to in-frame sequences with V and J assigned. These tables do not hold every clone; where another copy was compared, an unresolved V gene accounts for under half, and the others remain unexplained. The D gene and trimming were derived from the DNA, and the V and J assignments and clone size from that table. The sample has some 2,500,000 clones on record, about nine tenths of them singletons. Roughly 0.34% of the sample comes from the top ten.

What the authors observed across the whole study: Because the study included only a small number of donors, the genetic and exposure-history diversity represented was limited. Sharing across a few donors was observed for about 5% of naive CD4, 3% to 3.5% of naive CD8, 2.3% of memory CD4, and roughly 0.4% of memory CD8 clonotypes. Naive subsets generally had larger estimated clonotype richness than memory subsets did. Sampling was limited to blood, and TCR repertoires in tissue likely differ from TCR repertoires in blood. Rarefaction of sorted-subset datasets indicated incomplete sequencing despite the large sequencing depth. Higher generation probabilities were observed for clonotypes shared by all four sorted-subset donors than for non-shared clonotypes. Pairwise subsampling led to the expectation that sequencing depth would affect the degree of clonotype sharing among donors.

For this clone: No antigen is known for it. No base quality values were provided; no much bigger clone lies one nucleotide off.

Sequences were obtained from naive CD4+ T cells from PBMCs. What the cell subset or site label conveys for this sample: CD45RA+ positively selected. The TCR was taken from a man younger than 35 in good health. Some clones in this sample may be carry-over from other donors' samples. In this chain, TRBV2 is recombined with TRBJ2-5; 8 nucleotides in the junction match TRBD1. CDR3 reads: CASSAGGAGETQYF. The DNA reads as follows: TGTGCCAGCAGTGCAGGGGGCGCAGGAGAGACCCAGTACTTC. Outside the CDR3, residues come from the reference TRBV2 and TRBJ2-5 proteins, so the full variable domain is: EPEVTQTPSHQVTQMGQEVILRCVPISNHLYFYWYRQILGQKVEFLVSFYNNEISEKSEIFDDQFSVERPDGSNFTLKIRSTKLEDSAMYFCASSAGGAGETQYFGPGTRLLVL.